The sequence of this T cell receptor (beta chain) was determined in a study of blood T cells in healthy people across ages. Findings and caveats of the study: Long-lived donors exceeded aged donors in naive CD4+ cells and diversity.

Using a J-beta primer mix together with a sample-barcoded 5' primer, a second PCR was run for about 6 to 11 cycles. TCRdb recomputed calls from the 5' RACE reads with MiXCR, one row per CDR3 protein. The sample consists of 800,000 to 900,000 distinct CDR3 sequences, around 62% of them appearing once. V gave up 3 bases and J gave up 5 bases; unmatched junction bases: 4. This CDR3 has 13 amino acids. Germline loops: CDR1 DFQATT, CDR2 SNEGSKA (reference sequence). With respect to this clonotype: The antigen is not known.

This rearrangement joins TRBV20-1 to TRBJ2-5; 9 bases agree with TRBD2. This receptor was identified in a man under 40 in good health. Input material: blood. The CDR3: CSASSGGLETQYF. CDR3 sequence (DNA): TGCAGTGCTAGTAGCGGGGGACTGGAGACCCAGTACTTC.